Each of the 7 T cell receptor beta chains below was sequenced from the same sample in a study of kidney transplant recipient with SARS-CoV-2 infection. TCRdb passed the reads through MiXCR, listing each CDR3 protein once. This table holds under 250,000 distinct CDR3 sequences, about 30% found once. Sequenced here: a blood sample, sampled at baseline and between days 110 and 120 from a kidney transplant recipient. The receptor set was obtained from a young adult male patient who had COVID-19 and was a kidney transplant recipient. Some of the T cells might come from the graft donor.

This clonotype was counted many times. The V call is TRBV29-1, the J call TRBJ2-4; 9 bases fit TRBD2. This CDR3 comprises 13 residues. Germline V gene lookup returns CDR1 SQVTM and CDR2 ANQGSEA. V dropped 8 bases and J dropped 8; count of bases not matched to a gene: 10. CDR3 amino acids: CSSKGSGRDIQYF. In nucleotides, the CDR3 is TGCAGCTCAAAAGGTAGCGGGAGAGACATTCAGTACTTC.

The table lists this clonotype with a few counts. The chain employs TRBV20-1 and TRBJ2-1; a possible D gene is TRBD2 (6 bases). CDR3 length: 14 amino acids. Trimming pared 2 bases from V and 8 bases from J, leaving 16 bases between. Germline CDR1 is DFQATT and CDR2 is SNEGSKA (reference sequence). The chain's CDR3 is CSARLAAREYEQFF. CDR3 DNA: TGCAGTGCTAGATTAGCGGCCAGGGAGTATGAGCAGTTCTTC.

The table lists this clonotype with many counts. The gene calls are TRBV20-1 and TRBJ1-6, with D possibly matching TRBD1 (5 bases). Looked up from germline, CDR1 is DFQATT and CDR2 is SNEGSKA (reference sequence). The CDR3 is 12 amino acids. Trimming shortened V by 0 bases and J by 9 bases, and 6 bases separated the two germline ends. The CDR3: CSAREGTSPLHF. The CDR3 DNA is TGCAGTGCTAGAGAGGGGACTTCACCCCTCCACTTT.

The chain joins TRBV6-6 to TRBJ2-1; TRBD2 matches 12 bases. V gave up 6 bases and J gave up 7 bases; unmatched junction bases: 10. Germline loops: CDR1 MNHNY, CDR2 SVGAGI (reference sequence). The CDR3 has 16 residues. The CDR3 bases are TGTGCCAGCAGGCTTCTAGCGGGGGGGCCGAAAAATGAGCAGTTCTTC. It codes for CASRLLAGGPKNEQFF.

The table lists this clonotype with many counts. The J gene is TRBJ2-1, the V gene TRBV6-1, with D maybe TRBD2 (6 bases). This CDR3 has 15 residues. Germline V gene lookup returns CDR1 MNHNS and CDR2 SASEGT. V lost 0 bases, J lost 2 bases, and 8 bases lay in between. CDR3 DNA sequence: TGTGCCAGCAGTGAAGCGCGGGGTCCCTACAATGAGCAGTTCTTC. Protein product: CASSEARGPYNEQFF.

This clonotype was observed many times. V usage is TRBV6-5 and J usage is TRBJ1-1; D gene unclear. The V end lost 7 bases, the J end lost 1 base, and 7 bases lay between the germline ends. The V gene's germline CDR1 is MNHEY and CDR2 SVGAGI. This CDR3 has 12 amino acids. The CDR3 DNA is TGTGCCAGCAAACAGAAGAACACTGAAGCTTTCTTT. Its protein is CASKQKNTEAFF.

Worth noting for this clonotype: A much larger clone is a single base away; this may be a read error. The rearrangement uses TRBV5-1 and TRBJ1-3; TRBD1 matches 7 bases. This CDR3 spans 17 amino acids. Germline V gene data show CDR1 as SGHRS and CDR2 as YFSETQ. The CDR3 sequence: CASAGQPITNSGNAIYF. The CDR3 nucleotides read TGCGCCAGCGCGGGACAGCCCATCACAAACTCTGGAAACGCCATATATTTT.